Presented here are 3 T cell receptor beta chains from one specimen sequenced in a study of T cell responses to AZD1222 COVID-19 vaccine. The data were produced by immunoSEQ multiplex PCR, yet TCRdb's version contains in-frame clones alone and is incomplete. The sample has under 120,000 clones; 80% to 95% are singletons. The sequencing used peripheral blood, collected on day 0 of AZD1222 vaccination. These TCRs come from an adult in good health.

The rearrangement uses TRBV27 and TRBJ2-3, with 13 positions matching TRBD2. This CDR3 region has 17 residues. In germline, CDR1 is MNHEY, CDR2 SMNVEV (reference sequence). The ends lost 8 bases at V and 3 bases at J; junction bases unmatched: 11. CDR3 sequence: CASWGLAGKSGTDTQYF. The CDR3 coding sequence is TGTGCCAGCTGGGGACTAGCGGGAAAGTCGGGGACAGATACGCAGTATTTT.

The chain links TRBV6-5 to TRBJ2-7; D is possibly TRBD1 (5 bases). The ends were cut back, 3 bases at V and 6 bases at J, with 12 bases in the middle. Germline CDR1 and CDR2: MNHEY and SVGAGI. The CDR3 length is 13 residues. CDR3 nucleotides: TGTGCCAGCAGTTATGGCCGAAGGGGCGAGCAGTACTTC. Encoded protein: CASSYGRRGEQYF.

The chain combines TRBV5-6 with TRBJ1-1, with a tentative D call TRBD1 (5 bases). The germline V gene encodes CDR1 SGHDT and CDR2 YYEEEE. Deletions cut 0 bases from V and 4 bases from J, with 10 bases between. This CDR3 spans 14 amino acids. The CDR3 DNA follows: TGTGCCAGCAGCTTGGTCTCCGGGGGCACTGAAGCTTTCTTT. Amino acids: CASSLVSGGTEAFF.